The TCR beta chain described here comes from a study of shared clonotypes between healthy human individuals. Sorted-subset replicate PCRs used 200 ng DNA, about 30,000 T cell genomes. Assay used: immunoSEQ multiplex PCR; TCRdb lists only in-frame clones, some missing. The table includes 2 million to 3 million clones, roughly 93% detected once. Recent vaccinations or acute infections were absent in the healthy HIV-negative adult donors. Per the germline V gene, CDR1 is GTSNPN and CDR2 is SVGIG (reference sequence). This CDR3 comprises 13 residues. V was clipped by 0 bases and J by 7 bases; unmatched bases: 5.

V gene TRBV30 combines with J gene TRBJ2-5; 7 bases fit TRBD2. The sample consisted of naive CD4+ T cells from PBMCs. Subset here: CD45RA+ positively selected. The origin of this receptor is a man between 18 and 29 years old in good health. Some clones in this sample may be carry-over from other donors' samples. The CDR3 here is CAWSVRGRGTQYF. CDR3 in DNA: TGTGCCTGGAGTGTACGGGGGAGGGGGACCCAGTACTTC. Full variable domain (missing parts from reference TRBV30 and TRBJ2-5): SQTIHQWPATLVQPVGSPLSLECTVEGTSNPNLYWYRQAAGRGLQLLFYSVGIGQISSEVPQNLSASRPQDRQFILSSKKLLLSDSGFYLCAWSVRGRGTQYFGPGTRLLVL.